The present entry profiles one T cell receptor (beta chain) with its context. Germline V gene lookup returns CDR1 LNHDA and CDR2 SQIVND (reference sequence). Trimming took off 2 bases at V and 1 base at J, with 8 bases between the two ends. The CDR3 loop spans 14 amino acids. This record comes from a study of blood T cell repertoires in COVID-19. Study overall: Both acute and convalescent COVID-19 samples were obtained from the United States, Italy and Spain. The cDNA or gDNA used as material had been derived from T cells, B-cell-depleted T cells, or PBMCs.

Method: immunoSEQ multiplex PCR; TCRdb's copy keeps in-frame clones and lacks some. The table includes some 180,000 clones, about four fifths detected once. The V gene is TRBV19, the J gene TRBJ1-1; possibly TRBD1 for D (6 bases). Material for sequencing was peripheral blood. The sequence was obtained from a man aged 55 to 70 with acute or convalescent COVID-19. CDR3 sequence (DNA): TGTGCCAGTAGTATAAAGGACAGGAACACTGAAGCTTTCTTT. Its protein product is CASSIKDRNTEAFF.